Below are 16 T cell receptor beta chains sequenced from a single sample in a study of T cells in Graves' hyperthyroidism and ophthalmopathy. RNA transcripts were the template for amplifying TCR beta CDR3 regions. HTBI primers were used for first-round RT-PCR of the TCR CDR3. TCRdb reprocessed the multiplex PCR reads via MiXCR and lists one record per CDR3 protein. Here the sample spans around 350,000 distinct CDR3 sequences, about a fifth being singletons. Sequenced sample: blood. Receptors originate from a woman between 18 and 30 years old with Graves' hyperthyroidism.

A few counts support this clonotype. At one of its ends the junction is not consistent with the germline gene, which may arise from a read error. The V call is TRBV7-9, the J call TRBJ2-7; D uncertain. Germline-derived CDR1 and CDR2 are SEHNR and FQNEAQ (reference sequence). The CDR3 runs to 15 residues. This chain's CDR3 is CVSSLEAGPSYEQYF. Written as DNA, the CDR3 is TGTGTCAGCAGCTTAGAGGCCGGGCCTTCCTACGAGCAGTACTTC.

This clonotype came up many times. This CDR3 reads CASSLTLLGGGFTGELFF. In DNA form, the CDR3 reads TGCGCCAGCAGCTTAACCCTTCTGGGCGGGGGCTTTACCGGGGAGCTGTTTTTT. This chain connects TRBV5-1 to TRBJ2-2; a weak D match, TRBD2 (7 bases). Trimming removed 2 bases from V and 5 bases from J, with 22 bases in between. From germline, CDR1 is SGHRS and CDR2 YFSETQ. This CDR3 is 18 amino acids long.

The chain carries TRBV24-1 and TRBJ2-2, with D maybe TRBD2 (6 bases). The CDR3 is made up of 16 amino acids. The V gene's germline CDR1 is KGHDR and CDR2 SFDVKD. Trimming removed 2 bases at V and 5 bases at J, with 14 bases between. The CDR3 here is CATSDWSGGDTGELFF. The DNA for the CDR3 is TGTGCCACCAGTGATTGGTCCGGGGGAGATACCGGGGAGCTGTTTTTT.

This clonotype was recorded many times. The chain has TRBV2 and TRBJ2-5; unclear D gene. The germline V gene has CDR1 SNHLY and CDR2 FYNNEI. Trimming pared 8 bases from V and 3 bases from J, leaving 19 bases between. The CDR3 contains 15 residues. DNA for the CDR3: TGTGCCAGCGGTTTGGAGCAGTGGAAAGAAGAGACCCAGTACTTC. Translation gives CASGLEQWKEETQYF.

This clonotype has only a few counts. CDR3: CASPLGGAKNIQYF. In DNA, the CDR3 is TGTGCTAGCCCGCTTGGGGGGGCCAAAAACATTCAGTACTTC. The V call is TRBV12-5, the J call TRBJ2-4, with a possible D match to TRBD2 (6 bases). This CDR3 is built from 14 residues. Trimming left V 9 bases short and J 1 base short, with 13 bases between. CDR1 and CDR2 from the germline V gene are LGHNT and FRNRAP.

This clonotype came up many times. This chain connects TRBV7-2 to TRBJ1-1; D call uncertain. Germline V lookup: CDR1 SGHTA, CDR2 FQGNSA. V lost 7 bases, J lost 0 bases, and 12 bases lay in between. The CDR3 covers 14 residues. CDR3 sequence: CASIEGGLNTEAFF. The CDR3, as DNA: TGTGCCAGCATCGAGGGAGGGTTGAACACTGAAGCTTTCTTT. Drawing the rest from reference TRBV7-2 and TRBJ1-1, the complete variable domain is GAGVSQSPSNKVTEKGKDVELRCDPISGHTALYWYRQSLGQGLEFLIYFQGNSAPDKSGLPSDRFSAERTGGSVSTLTIQRTQQEDSAVYLCASIEGGLNTEAFFGQGTRLTVV.

This clonotype was counted ten times or more. The rearrangement links TRBV6-2 or TRBV6-3 to TRBJ2-5; a weak D match, TRBD2 (5 bases). CDR3 length: 13 amino acids. The ends were cut back, 7 bases at V and 1 base at J, with 10 bases in the middle. The germline V gene has CDR1 MNHEY and CDR2 SVGEGT. The CDR3 DNA reads as TGTGCCAGCAAGCGGCGGCCCCAAGAGACCCAGTACTTC. Its translation is CASKRRPQETQYF.

The chain employs TRBV4-1 and TRBJ1-5; 7 bases are a match to TRBD1. The CDR3 is 13 amino acids. The ends lost 3 bases at V and 5 bases at J; junction bases unmatched: 1. The germline V gene has CDR1 MGHRA and CDR2 YSYEKL. The CDR3 DNA is TGCGCCAGCAGCCACGGACAGGATCAGCCCCAGCATTTT. Its translation is CASSHGQDQPQHF.

This clonotype was detected ten times or more. J is TRBJ2-5 and V is TRBV5-1; D call uncertain. This CDR3 region has 14 residues. Trimming shortened V by 0 bases and J by 4 bases, and 10 bases separated the two germline ends. CDR1 and CDR2 (germline): SGHRS, YFSETQ. The CDR3 loop reads CASSLETVRETQYF. The CDR3 bases are TGCGCCAGCAGCTTGGAAACAGTGAGAGAGACCCAGTACTTC. Full variable domain (remainder filled in from reference TRBV5-1 and TRBJ2-5): KAGVTQTPRYLIKTRGQQVTLSCSPISGHRSVSWYQQTPGQGLQFLFEYFSETQRNKGNFPGRFSGRQFSNSRSEMNVSTLELGDSALYLCASSLETVRETQYFGPGTRLLVL.

This clonotype came up many times. The chain uses TRBV10-3 and TRBJ2-5; D possibly matches TRBD1 or TRBD2 (5 bases each). CDR3 length: 14 amino acids. V was trimmed by 3 bases and J by 0 bases, leaving 8 bases between them. Germline CDR1 ENHRY, CDR2 SYGVKD. The CDR3 DNA follows: TGTGCCATCAGTGATAAGGGACACCAAGAGACCCAGTACTTC. This sequence encodes CAISDKGHQETQYF.

This clonotype was observed at least ten times. The chain recombines TRBV5-6 with TRBJ1-1; 10 bases map to TRBD1. The V and J ends lost 4 bases and 4 bases, in that order; junction bases with no gene match: 10. Germline V gene sequence: CDR1 SGHDT, CDR2 YYEEEE. The length of the CDR3 is 16 residues. As DNA, the CDR3 is TGTGCCAGCAGCCCGAGACAGGGGGCGCGAGGCACTGAAGCTTTCTTT. Translation gives CASSPRQGARGTEAFF.

This clonotype was seen repeatedly, ten times or more. The chain recombines TRBV29-1 with TRBJ1-2; 9 bases align to TRBD1. This CDR3 has 14 residues. From germline, CDR1 is SQVTM and CDR2 ANQGSEA. The V gene end was trimmed by 6 bases and the J gene end by 6 bases; junction bases not matched to a gene: 11. CDR3 nucleotide sequence: TGCAGCGTGGCCCGGGACAGGGATTGGAATGGCTACACCTTC. Translating gives CSVARDRDWNGYTF.

CDR3 sequence reads: CSASTGGNTEAFF. The DNA for the CDR3 is TGCAGTGCCTCGACAGGGGGGAACACTGAAGCTTTCTTT. The chain combines TRBV20-1 with TRBJ1-1; 9 positions agree with TRBD1. In germline, CDR1 is DFQATT, CDR2 SNEGSKA (reference sequence). The CDR3 is made up of 13 amino acids. Unmatched junction bases numbered 3, after V lost 6 bases and J lost 1 base.

There are many counts of this clonotype. The chain uses TRBV6-1 and TRBJ2-7, with TRBD2 identical over 7 bases. V shed 2 bases, J shed 3 bases, and the junction held 7 bases outside the gene matches. Germline CDR1 reads MNHNS; CDR2 reads SASEGT. The CDR3 contains 15 residues. The CDR3 region is CASSERTRSRYEQYF. As DNA, the CDR3 is TGTGCCAGCAGTGAACGGACTAGAAGTCGCTACGAGCAGTACTTC.

This clonotype has ten or more counts. The chain employs TRBV15 and TRBJ2-2, with a tentative D call TRBD2 (6 bases). CDR3 length: 14 amino acids. The V gene's germline CDR1 is LNHNV and CDR2 YYDKDF (reference sequence). Trimming shortened V by 3 bases and J by 3 bases, and 8 bases separated the two germline ends. The CDR3 DNA is TGTGCCACCAGCAGCCGGGGGTACACCGGGGAGCTGTTTTTT. This codes for CATSSRGYTGELFF.

This clonotype was observed at least ten times. J is TRBJ1-5 and V is TRBV11-2; D is uncertain. The CDR3 is 16 amino acids. V lost 1 base to trimming and J lost 2 bases, with 12 bases between them. Germline V gene sequence: CDR1 SGHAT, CDR2 FQNNGV. CDR3 nucleotide sequence: TGTGCCAGCAGCTTAGGAGTGGGCGCGGGCAATCAGCCCCAGCATTTT. Translation gives CASSLGVGAGNQPQHF.